This T cell receptor beta chain derives from a study of cytomegalovirus exposure and HLA in healthy donors (dated by TCRdb to the late 2010s). Concerning the study at large: An earlier analysis of approximately 600 of the donors reported approximately 270 Gb of sequence data and some 120 million unique TCR beta sequences from about 179 million T cells. Roughly five DR-DQ haplotypes were handled as single units for association and clustering because linkage in the cohort was strong. An early release that covered roughly 600 HLA-typed donors contained about 300 gigabases of sequencing data and tens of millions of unique TCR sequences. The T cell repertoires of 666 subjects were profiled by immunosequencing and related to cytomegalovirus serostatus. Donor age, sex, ethnicity and CMV serostatus were collected together with the repertoire data. High-throughput TCR immunosequencing, statistical association of individual TCRs with disease status, and machine learning were combined to predict cytomegalovirus infection status. Typing coverage varied by locus: roughly 620-640 donors for A, B, C, DRB1 and DQB1; more than 500 for DQA1; about 570 for DPA1; approximately 490 for DPB1. The study aimed to test whether cataloging public T cell receptors could reveal signatures of past pathogen exposure. HLA typing included class I and class II loci at four-digit resolution. Besides the first cohort of approximately 670 subjects, a separate validation cohort made up of roughly 120 different subjects was used. A later analysis re-examined previously published TCR beta repertoires from over 500 donors and added high-resolution HLA genotyping to investigate patterns of TCR occurrence. The genetic ancestry cluster associated with self-reported Caucasian donors included roughly four fifths of the approximately 410 genotyped donors. Genome-wide SNP genotypes for about 65% of the 666 donors were used in a later genetic analysis, which treated that subset as a discovery cohort. Rather than drawing on any new phenotypic data, the later analysis identified candidate immune exposures from TCR beta sequences and the way those sequences occurred across donors. Across about 380 genotyped donors of the cohort, an average of approximately 200,000 unique TCR beta nucleotide sequences per donor were sequenced, and roughly 18% of those sequences were non-productive. To decide whether each TCR beta V gene segment behaved as functional or pseudogenic, an earlier analysis of approximately 620 of the donors relied on high-throughput TCR beta sequencing. All discovery cohort repertoires had been generated using a single sequencing platform. Points the paper makes about the study in general: Compared with the approximately 720-donor mean, donors in an Asian-associated ancestry cluster had fewer N-insertions in productive TCRs, according to a later genetic analysis. In vitro tests confirmed that a few of the cytomegalovirus-associated TCR beta chains recognize cytomegalovirus antigens. Linkage disequilibrium might explain the correlated functional status among segregating V segments, but an unknown experimental factor could not be excluded. Because the 87-base-pair reads could not distinguish some IMGT-functional V segments, including TRBV6-2 and TRBV6-3, those segments were excluded. In an earlier analysis of approximately 590 of the donors, most TCR beta V segments were observed in productive rearrangements about 90% or about 30% of the time, broadly matching IMGT annotations. V-gene and J-gene trimming of TCR beta chains was associated with a missense DCLRE1C variant in a later genetic analysis, and the association was replicated in an independent cohort. In a later analysis, HLA-associated TCR beta chains showed more clonal expansion and lower generation probabilities than non-associated chains that were equally common. Only TCR beta chains were sequenced in this cohort, and the absence of alpha or paired-chain data limited detectable features. Most CMV-associated TCR beta chains appeared to be HLA-restricted in a later analysis, and the HLA associations seemed to be driven largely by CMV exposure. The classifier was reported to diagnose cytomegalovirus status with high specificity and sensitivity in both the original cohort and the validation cohort. CMV serostatus was the only immune exposure information available for the cohort. Assigning TCR associations to individual alleles was difficult when HLA alleles, especially DR and DQ, strongly co-occurred. A group of highly shared sequence variants was considered likely to be a technical artifact of the sequencing pipeline. In the study, around 150 TCR beta chains were listed as associated with cytomegalovirus. Because counts were too low, about 15 rarely observed V segments, including chromosome 9 orphons, were left out of the earlier analysis of several hundred of the donors. According to the authors, the approach could potentially be generalized to other disease states and immunological phenotypes. Sequencing depth was assumed to be roughly uniform across donors in the presence/absence analyses, though that assumption may not hold. Because some donors lacked HLA typing at each locus, the association tests relied only on the typed subset. According to a later analysis, TCR association rates differed among HLA loci, with DRB1 alleles showing the most associated TCRs and HLA-C alleles showing the fewest. Most TCR sequences were seen in very few donors, while some public TCRs were found in many individuals. A further reported finding was that TCR beta sequences accurately predicted the HLA-A and HLA-B alleles for most subjects in the first cohort. A later analysis reported that several top co-occurrence clusters appeared linked to parvovirus B19, influenza, CMV and Epstein-Barr virus. A later analysis associated 16,951 TCR beta sequences with specific HLA alleles at a false discovery rate of 0.05.

On this clone itself: Its cognate antigen has yet to be identified. No clone much larger than this one lies a single base away; base qualities are absent.

The cohort comprised 670 or so healthy bone marrow donors. At the time of sampling, all cohort members were nominally healthy, though unrecorded immune exposures were likely present. The donor was CMV seronegative and was included in the group of a few hundred seronegative cohort members. Every donor gave a peripheral blood sample, and the peripheral blood mononuclear cells from that sample were used for TCR beta sequencing. The Qiagen DNeasy Blood Extraction Kit was used to extract genomic DNA from the blood cell samples. The library was made by the immunoSEQ multiplex PCR assay. For the multiplex PCR, a mixture combining 60 forward primers for TCR Vbeta segments and 13 reverse primers for TCR Jbeta segments was used. Amplification of the CDR3 region of rearranged TCR beta genes was performed with a multiplex PCR assay on genomic DNA. On the Illumina HiSeq System, the amplified TCR beta libraries were sequenced as 87-base-pair reads. The original pipeline was this. In a later analysis, approximately 74 million unique TCR beta chains were counted across the approximately 670 repertoires, and approximately 9.9 million of these chains were shared by at least two donors. Raw reads were error-corrected and collapsed into unique sequences by a nearest-neighbor algorithm in which closely related sequences were merged to remove PCR and sequencing errors. Alignment of CDR3 sequences to IMGT reference sequences was used to assign V, D and J gene segments. For a sequence to be retained, a match of at least six nucleotides was required to both a V gene segment and a J gene segment. Rearrangements were called productive when the CDR3 lacked stop codons and stayed in frame with V and J; all others were non-productive. Following IMGT convention, CDR3 was defined as the stretch from the second conserved V-encoded cysteine up to the conserved J-encoded phenylalanine. In an earlier analysis of around 570 of the donors, sequences lacking an unambiguous match to a single V gene segment were excluded. In an earlier analysis of approximately 550 of the donors, V segments were called functional above 56.7% productive rearrangements and were called segregating when the between-donor standard deviation exceeded 5%. A statistical classification framework was developed to diagnose cytomegalovirus status using the catalog of TCR beta chain sequences. A later analysis assigned V and J genes by comparing TCR nucleotide sequences with IMGT/GENE-DB human TR gene sequences. The TCRdist pipeline was used in a later analysis to assign CDR3 sequences and most-parsimonious VDJ recombination scenarios. In a later analysis, every TCR beta chain was defined by the combination of its CDR3 amino acid sequence and its V-gene family, and reads without a unique V-gene family were dropped. In a later analysis, 500 to 650 highly shared, low-generation-probability nucleotide sequences were removed to address suspected cross-contamination and a sequencing artifact. In a later analysis, a clonal expansion index was calculated for each public chain from normalized within-repertoire ranks of inferred template counts. In a later analysis, generation probabilities were computed with a VDJ recombination model fitted to out-of-frame rearrangements, and the resulting probabilities were checked against IGoR. A later analysis scored TCR-TCR, TCR-HLA and TCR-CMV co-occurrence with hypergeometric tests, applying a repertoire-size bias correction to TCR pairs. False discovery rates were estimated in a later analysis by permuting HLA or CMV assignments 20 times. In a later analysis, co-occurring TCRs were grouped with DBSCAN, and TCRdist sequence similarity was added when clustering was performed within HLA-allele-positive subsets. Co-occurrence clustering excluded repertoires with fewer than 30,000 or more than 120,000 public chains, plus five with anomalous nucleotide sharing. TCRdb took this table from immuneACCESS and kept in-frame rearrangements with V and J called. Such tables lack part of the clones; where checked against another copy, unresolved V genes explain under half of the gap, and the rest is unexplained. Clone size and the V and J calls come from that table; the DNA yielded D and trimming. The sample table records fewer than 90,000 clones; roughly 80% of these occur just once. In total, the top ten clones hold roughly 3.6% of the sample.

Compared with germline, V lacks 3 bases and J lacks 9 bases; bases without a gene match: 4. The CDR3 sequence holds 15 residues, the cysteine and phenylalanine included. CDR3 DNA is the only sequence kept; it has 45 bases, read in frame from the first base. Taken from the germline V gene, the CDR1 and CDR2 loops are MGHDK and SYGVNS. Recombination joined TRBV25-1 with TRBJ2-1; the junction holds 14 bases that match TRBD2. Sequencing was performed on PBMCs. The origin of this receptor is a man aged 25 to 40 in good health and CMV-seronegative. The CDR3 is CASSEGLAGVGEQFF. The bases are TGTGCCAGCAGTGAGGGACTAGCGGGAGTGGGTGAGCAGTTCTTC.